One sample yielded the 19 T cell receptor beta chains listed below, sequenced in a study of T cell responses to AZD1222 COVID-19 vaccine. The protocol was immunoSEQ multiplex PCR, while the TCRdb copy is restricted to in-frame clones and leaves out a portion. The sample has just under 150,000 clones, more than 70% seen once. Here the sequenced sample was peripheral blood, taken 28 days after the second AZD1222 dose. Receptors were obtained from an adult who received the AZD1222 COVID-19 vaccine.

The gene calls are TRBV5-1 and TRBJ1-4; 12 bases fit TRBD1. This CDR3 contains 17 residues. Germline-derived CDR1 and CDR2 are SGHRS and YFSETQ. The junction had 11 bases not matched to a gene; V was cut back by 4 bases and J by 7 bases. CDR3 in amino acids: CASSPEVVGQGAEKLFF. DNA for the CDR3: TGCGCCAGCAGCCCAGAGGTAGTGGGACAGGGGGCTGAAAAACTGTTTTTT.

This clone was seen once. The genes are TRBV5-6 and TRBJ2-5; TRBD2 agrees at 9 bases. Germline V CDR1 and CDR2: SGHDT, YYEEEE. The CDR3 length is 15 residues. V lost 4 bases to trimming and J lost 4 bases; unmatched junction nucleotides: 8. CDR3 residues: CASSPLAGVVETQYF. The CDR3 DNA reads TGTGCCAGCAGCCCCTTAGCGGGAGTGGTAGAGACCCAGTACTTC.

The rearrangement links TRBV12-3 or TRBV12-4 to TRBJ2-1, with D tentatively TRBD1 (5 bases). The V and J ends lost 5 bases and 7 bases respectively, with 12 bases between them. The CDR3 has 13 residues. Written as DNA, the CDR3 is TGTGCCAGCAGTAAAGACAGTTCGAATGAGCAGTTCTTC. It specifies CASSKDSSNEQFF.

The V and J genes are TRBV7-8 and TRBJ1-3; possible D gene TRBD1, 5 bases. CDR3 length equals 15 residues. V gave up 8 bases and J gave up 3 bases, with 17 bases separating them. Per germline, CDR1 SGHVS and CDR2 FQNEAQ. In DNA, the CDR3 is TGTGCCAGCTCCAGGGCCTCCCTATTTGGAAACACCATATATTTT. Translation: CASSRASLFGNTIYF.

The chain links TRBV5-1 to TRBJ2-3, with D unclear. The V end lost 3 bases, the J end lost 3 bases, and 5 bases lay between the germline ends. This CDR3 is 12 amino acids long. CDR1 and CDR2 (germline): SGHRS, YFSETQ. CDR3 coding DNA: TGCGCCAGCAGCTCTTCTACAGATACGCAGTATTTT. As protein: CASSSSTDTQYF.

The chain joins TRBV28 to TRBJ2-2; 10 bases agree with TRBD1. The junction had 7 bases not matched to a gene; V was cut back by 4 bases and J by 8 bases. Germline lookup yields CDR1 MDHEN and CDR2 SYDVKM. The length of the CDR3 is 15 residues. The chain's CDR3 is CASSSRQGARGELFF. The CDR3 DNA follows: TGTGCCAGCAGTTCTCGACAGGGGGCGCGTGGGGAGCTGTTTTTT.

This clone was seen a single time. The gene calls are TRBV7-9 and TRBJ1-1; D is possibly TRBD1 (5 bases). Germline assignment: CDR1 SEHNR and CDR2 FQNEAQ (reference sequence). The CDR3 runs to 14 residues. V was clipped by 5 bases and J by 5 bases, with 15 bases between them. CDR3 bases: TGTGCCAGCAGCCTCGGCCAGGGTTGGACTGAAGCTTTCTTT. Encoded protein: CASSLGQGWTEAFF.

This clone occurred a few times. The chain carries TRBV9 and TRBJ2-7; D ambiguous. The CDR3 is made up of 12 amino acids. Germline V gives CDR1 SGDLS, CDR2 YYNGEE. The V end lost 3 bases, the J end lost 5 bases, and 9 bases lay between the germline ends. The CDR3 protein is CASSGLRNEQYF. The CDR3 DNA follows: TGTGCCAGCAGCGGATTAAGGAACGAGCAGTACTTC.

The table lists this clone with a count of one. The chain recombines TRBV19 with TRBJ1-2, with 9 positions matching TRBD1. CDR1 LNHDA and CDR2 SQIVND come from the germline V gene (reference sequence). The CDR3 extends over 17 amino acids. J lost 5 bases, V lost 3 bases, and 13 bases had no gene match. CDR3 amino acids: CASSIGTGPHSRYGYTF. CDR3 bases: TGTGCCAGTAGTATCGGGACAGGGCCCCACTCCCGTTATGGCTACACCTTC. The full variable domain, in which reference TRBV19 and TRBJ1-2 provide the parts outside the CDR3, is DGGITQSPKYLFRKEGQNVTLSCEQNLNHDAMYWYRQDPGQGLRLIYYSQIVNDFQKGDIAEGYSVSREKKESFPLTVTSAQKNPTAFYLCASSIGTGPHSRYGYTFGSGTRLTVV.

This sequence joins TRBV15 and TRBJ2-2, with D hard to call. Germline CDR1 LNHNV, CDR2 YYDKDF (reference sequence). CDR3 length equals 15 residues. V dropped 3 bases and J dropped 3 bases, with 11 bases sitting between them. CDR3 bases: TGTGCCACCAGCAGCCCATTACTGTACACCGGGGAGCTGTTTTTT. This translates into CATSSPLLYTGELFF.

The V gene is TRBV5-4, the J gene TRBJ1-3, with D perhaps matching TRBD1 (5 bases). Germline CDR1 and CDR2: SGHNT and YYREEE (reference sequence). There are 16 residues in the CDR3. Trimming left V 0 bases short and J 3 bases short, with 13 bases between. DNA for the CDR3: TGTGCCAGCAGCTTGGATGGGGGGTTTGGTGGAAACACCATATATTTT. Residues: CASSLDGGFGGNTIYF.

The V gene is TRBV18, the J gene TRBJ1-4; 7 bases map to TRBD1. CDR3 length: 14 amino acids. The J segment lost 7 bases and the V segment lost 3 bases, leaving 5 bases of the junction unmatched. Germline CDR1 reads KGHSH; CDR2 reads LQKENI. CDR3 bases: TGTGCCAGCTCACCCCAGGGGGGTGTTGAAAAACTGTTTTTT. Amino acid sequence: CASSPQGGVEKLFF.

The chain is built from TRBV27 and TRBJ2-1, with D perhaps matching TRBD2 (6 bases). The CDR3 totals 16 residues. Germline V gene lookup returns CDR1 MNHEY and CDR2 SMNVEV (reference sequence). V lost 4 bases to trimming and J lost 2 bases, with 15 bases between them. For the CDR3, the DNA is TGTGCCAGCAGTTCTCCTCCGGGGGTTACCTACAATGAGCAGTTCTTC. Translated, it gives CASSSPPGVTYNEQFF.

The rearrangement uses TRBV11-2 and TRBJ2-7; 8 nucleotides match TRBD2. Germline V CDR1 and CDR2: SGHAT, FQNNGV. With 1 base clipped from V and 6 bases from J, the junction kept 8 bases outside the gene matches. The CDR3 covers 15 residues. CDR3 sequence reads: CASSLGVGLAIEQYF. CDR3 bases: TGTGCCAGCAGCTTAGGAGTAGGACTAGCCATCGAGCAGTACTTC.

This clone has a handful of counts. The chain is built from TRBV2 and TRBJ2-1; D remains unclear. Germline lookup yields CDR1 SNHLY and CDR2 FYNNEI. This CDR3 is 14 amino acids long. Deletions cut 4 bases from V and 6 bases from J, with 13 bases between. CDR3 sequence reads: CASSGANSLNEQFF. CDR3 in DNA: TGTGCCAGCAGTGGCGCTAACTCACTCAATGAGCAGTTCTTC.

Points on this clone: Additional DNA sequences in this sample encode the identical CDR3. The rearrangement joins TRBV27 to TRBJ2-2; D not resolved. CDR1 is MNHEY and CDR2 is SMNVEV in the germline V gene (reference sequence). With 0 bases removed from V and 9 bases from J, the gap between germline ends came to 17 bases. CDR3 size: 16 residues. CDR3 loop: CASSLSDGSPSRELFF. In DNA, the CDR3 is TGTGCCAGCAGTTTATCGGATGGGTCCCCTTCTCGGGAGCTGTTTTTT.

This clone has only a few counts. The V and J genes are TRBV2 and TRBJ2-7; the match to TRBD1 covers 7 bases. Trimming at V came to 7 bases and at J to 2 bases, leaving 2 bases not matched to a gene. The CDR3 spans 12 residues. Germline V gene lookup returns CDR1 SNHLY and CDR2 FYNNEI. Written as DNA, the CDR3 is TGTGCCAGCACCGGACAGGCCTACGAGCAGTACTTC. Its translation is CASTGQAYEQYF.

CDR3 nucleotides: TGTGCCAGCAGCAAAGGGGACTCGCTAGCGGACCCCCAAGAGACCCAGTACTTC. Translated: CASSKGDSLADPQETQYF. V gene TRBV21-1 combines with J gene TRBJ2-5; TRBD2 reflects the table's D call only, with no check against the DNA. TRBV21-1 is designated a pseudogene. This CDR3 contains 18 residues.

This rearrangement joins TRBV19 to TRBJ1-3; D not certain. The ends were cut back, 0 bases at V and 8 bases at J, with 11 bases in the middle. The CDR3 sequence is 14 residues long. Germline CDR1 and CDR2: LNHDA and SQIVND (reference sequence). The CDR3 sequence: CASSIDLEADTIYF. In DNA, the CDR3 is TGTGCCAGTAGTATAGATCTAGAAGCGGACACCATATATTTT.